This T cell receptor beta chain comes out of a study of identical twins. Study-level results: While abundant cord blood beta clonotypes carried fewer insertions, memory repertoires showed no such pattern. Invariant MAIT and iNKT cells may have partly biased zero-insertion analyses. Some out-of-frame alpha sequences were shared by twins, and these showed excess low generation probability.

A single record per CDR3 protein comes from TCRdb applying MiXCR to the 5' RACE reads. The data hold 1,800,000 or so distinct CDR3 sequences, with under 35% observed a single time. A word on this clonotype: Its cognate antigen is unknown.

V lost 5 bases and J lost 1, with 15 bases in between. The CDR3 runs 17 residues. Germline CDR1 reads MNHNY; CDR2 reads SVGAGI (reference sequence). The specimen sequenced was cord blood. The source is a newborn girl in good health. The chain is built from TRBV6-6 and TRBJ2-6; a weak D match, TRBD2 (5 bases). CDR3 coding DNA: TGTGCCAGCAGTCCTATACGGCGGGCGTCTGGGGCCAACGTCCTGACTTTC. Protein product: CASSPIRRASGANVLTF.